The next 18 T cell receptor beta chains were all read from a single sample in a study of identical twins. TCRdb re-called the 5' RACE reads through MiXCR, storing one row per CDR3 protein. This table holds 500,000 to 650,000 distinct CDR3 sequences, roughly 7.1% found once. The sample was also linked to a second study, of yellow fever vaccine responses in identical twins.

Sequencing was carried out using PBMCs. All receptors come from a woman aged 18-30 years in good health.

The chain has TRBV5-1 and TRBJ2-1; 9 positions agree with TRBD2. This CDR3 has 15 amino acids. Unmatched junction bases numbered 5, after V lost 0 bases and J lost 7 bases. CDR1 and CDR2 from the germline V gene are SGHRS and YFSETQ. For the CDR3, the DNA is TGCGCCAGCAGCTTGGCGGCTAGCGGGGTGAATGAGCAGTTCTTC. It encodes CASSLAASGVNEQFF.

The chain has TRBV10-2 and TRBJ2-1; D remains ambiguous. Germline-derived CDR1 and CDR2 are WSHSY and SAAADI. V shed 6 bases and J shed 6 bases, with 12 bases lying between them. The CDR3 is 13 amino acids. CDR3 sequence: CASSLGWANEQFF. CDR3 bases: TGCGCCAGCAGCCTAGGCTGGGCCAATGAGCAGTTCTTC.

This clonotype showed up many times. The rearrangement links TRBV5-1 to TRBJ2-7; D remains unclear. Per germline, CDR1 SGHRS and CDR2 YFSETQ. This CDR3 has 13 residues. Trimming took off 2 bases at V and 2 bases at J, with 8 bases between the two ends. CDR3 nucleotide sequence: TGCGCCAGCAGCTTCGGTTCTACCTACGAGCAGTACTTC. Protein product: CASSFGSTYEQYF.

This clonotype was seen many times. The rearrangement uses TRBV4-1 and TRBJ1-1; D uncertain. This CDR3 region has 14 residues. Deletions cut 1 base from V and 0 bases from J, with 6 bases between. Germline CDR1 is MGHRA and CDR2 is YSYEKL. CDR3 protein: CASSQVALNTEAFF. As DNA, the CDR3 is TGCGCCAGCAGCCAAGTTGCTCTGAACACTGAAGCTTTCTTT.

This clonotype occurred a few times. V gene TRBV5-1 combines with J gene TRBJ2-1; TRBD1 is a possible D gene (6 bases). V was shortened by 3 bases and J by 0 bases, with 16 bases between the two germline ends. The V gene's germline CDR1 is SGHRS and CDR2 YFSETQ. The CDR3 has 17 residues. The CDR3 spells CASSWAGTTSSYNEQFF. CDR3 coding DNA: TGCGCCAGCAGCTGGGCCGGGACAACAAGCTCCTACAATGAGCAGTTCTTC.

This clonotype was seen a handful of times. This chain links TRBV12-3 or TRBV12-4 with TRBJ1-5; 10 bases align to TRBD1. V lost 8 bases and J lost 5; bases outside the gene matches: 3. The CDR3 runs 13 residues. CDR3 sequence (DNA): TGTGCCAGCGGACAGGGGGAGGATCAGCCCCAGCATTTT. It yields the protein CASGQGEDQPQHF.

This clonotype was seen at least ten times. The V and J genes are TRBV29-1 and TRBJ1-2; D gene ambiguous. V shed 5 bases and J shed 4 bases, with 11 bases lying between them. There are 12 residues in the CDR3. Germline CDR1 and CDR2: SQVTM and ANQGSEA. The CDR3 here is CSVHIPSYGYTF. The CDR3 DNA reads as TGCAGCGTTCACATCCCGAGCTATGGCTACACCTTC.

The rearrangement joins TRBV15 to TRBJ2-1, with 9 positions matching TRBD2. This CDR3 has 14 amino acids. Looked up from germline, CDR1 is LNHNV and CDR2 is YYDKDF (reference sequence). J lost 4 bases, V lost 5 bases, and 3 bases had no gene match. CDR3 sequence: CATSPGLAYNEQFF. CDR3 sequence (DNA): TGTGCCACCAGCCCGGGACTAGCTTACAATGAGCAGTTCTTC.

There are many counts of this clonotype. This chain connects TRBV7-9 to TRBJ2-7, with 8 bases aligning to TRBD1. Germline V gene lookup returns CDR1 SEHNR and CDR2 FQNEAQ (reference sequence). CDR3 length equals 14 residues. Trimming took 2 bases from V and 4 from J; bases not matched to a gene: 4. Here the CDR3 DNA reads TGTGCCAGCAGCTTAACTGGACAGGGTTACGAGCAGTACTTC. Its protein product is CASSLTGQGYEQYF.

This clonotype was recorded at least ten times. V is TRBV10-3 and J is TRBJ1-6; tentatively, D is TRBD1 (5 bases). Trimming shortened V by 11 bases and J by 3 bases, and 14 bases separated the two germline ends. CDR1 and CDR2 from the germline V gene are ENHRY and SYGVKD. CDR3 length: 14 amino acids. CDR3 sequence reads: CAATDLIYNSPLHF. Here the CDR3 DNA reads TGTGCCGCGACAGATTTGATCTATAATTCACCCCTCCACTTT.

The chain joins TRBV4-2 to TRBJ2-7, with 14 bases identical to TRBD2. CDR1 and CDR2 (germline): LGHNA, YNFKEQ. V trimming: 4 bases; J trimming: 5 bases; junction bases outside the gene matches: 7. The CDR3 runs 16 residues. As DNA, the CDR3 is TGTGCCAGCAGCCCCCGGGGACTAGCGGGAGTCAACGAGCAGTACTTC. Residues: CASSPRGLAGVNEQYF.

DNA for the CDR3: TGTGCCAGCAGTGATTCGCAAGAGCAGTACTTC. This codes for CASSDSQEQYF. V gene TRBV2 combines with J gene TRBJ2-7; D unclear. This CDR3 region has 11 residues. The V gene's germline CDR1 is SNHLY and CDR2 FYNNEI. V lost 3 bases and J lost 7, with 7 bases in between.

This clonotype has a handful of counts. The gene calls are TRBV20-1 and TRBJ2-7, with 8 positions matching TRBD1. CDR3 length: 13 residues. After removal of 4 bases from V and 2 bases from J, the junction contained 4 bases not matched to a gene. Germline values: CDR1 DFQATT, CDR2 SNEGSKA (reference sequence). CDR3 region: CSAKWDRTYEQYF. The CDR3 DNA reads as TGCAGTGCTAAGTGGGACAGGACCTACGAGCAGTACTTC.

This clonotype was observed many times. This chain links TRBV5-1 with TRBJ1-2; D might be TRBD1 (6 bases). Between the trimmed V and J ends, which lost 4 bases and 1 base, there was a span of 8 bases. The CDR3 has 13 amino acids. The germline gives CDR1 SGHRS, CDR2 YFSETQ. The DNA of the CDR3 is TGCGCCAGCAGCGCGGACAGTAACTATGGCTACACCTTC. Translation gives CASSADSNYGYTF.

There are a few counts of this clonotype. The V gene is TRBV20-1, the J gene TRBJ2-1; D gene ambiguous. Germline V gene data show CDR1 as DFQATT and CDR2 as SNEGSKA (reference sequence). This CDR3 has 15 amino acids. V gave up 6 bases and J gave up 9 bases, with 24 bases separating them. The CDR3 nucleotides are TGCAGTGCCCCCAAGGGCGGTTGGTTTGATAGTGAGCAGTTCTTC. It is translated as CSAPKGGWFDSEQFF.

The V gene is TRBV27, the J gene TRBJ1-1, with D maybe TRBD1 (6 bases). Germline V gives CDR1 MNHEY, CDR2 SMNVEV (reference sequence). The V end was cut by 4 bases, the J end by 9 bases, with 12 bases between. The CDR3 has 12 amino acids. CDR3 sequence: CASSSAGAKAFF. As DNA, the CDR3 is TGTGCCAGCAGTTCCGCAGGGGCAAAAGCTTTCTTT.

The CDR3 nucleotides are TGTGCCAGCAGCTACACAGGGGGGGGCTCTGGGGCCAACGTCCTGACTTTC. It is translated as CASSYTGGGSGANVLTF. V and J are TRBV6-5 and TRBJ2-6; perhaps TRBD1 as D (8 bases). The CDR3 sequence is 17 residues long. Trimming left V 6 bases short and J 0 bases short, with 15 bases between. Germline values: CDR1 MNHEY, CDR2 SVGAGI.

The rearrangement joins TRBV2 to TRBJ2-7, with TRBD1 matching 9 bases. The CDR3 length is 16 residues. V trimming: 5 bases; J trimming: 2 bases; junction bases outside the gene matches: 10. Looked up from germline, CDR1 is SNHLY and CDR2 is FYNNEI. The chain's CDR3 is CASSTYRDRAAYEQYV. CDR3 coding DNA: TGTGCCAGCAGTACTTACCGGGACAGGGCAGCCTACGAGCAGTACGTC.